This is a list of T cell receptor beta chains from one sample in a study of blood T cell repertoires in COVID-19. TCRdb's table, derived via immunoSEQ multiplex PCR, lists solely in-frame clones and lacks some. Of some 260,000 clones in the sample, approximately 89% were seen once. The sequenced material came from peripheral blood. The receptor source for this set is a woman aged 25 to 39 with COVID-19, enrolled during active disease. Each CDR3 is given with its conserved first and last residue. The D gene is left open where the match is weak. Not all rows give a size; the values are once, few, many and, for expanded clones, a class.

V: TRBV7-8; J: TRBJ1-2; D: NA; size: NA; DNA: TGTGCCAGCAGCTTTGACTCCAGACAGGCCCTAGGTTATGGCTACACCTTC; CDR3: CASSFDSRQALGYGYTF
V: TRBV7-9; J: TRBJ1-1; D: TRBD1; size: NA; DNA: TGTGCCAGCAGCTATAAAACAGGGGAATCGGCTGAAGCTTTCTTT; CDR3: CASSYKTGESAEAFF
V: TRBV9; J: TRBJ2-1; D: NA; size: NA; DNA: TGTGCCAGCAGCGTAGGTGAGGGAGGCTCCCACAATGAGCAGTTCTTC; CDR3: CASSVGEGGSHNEQFF
V: TRBV10-3; J: TRBJ1-6; D: NA; size: NA; DNA: TGTGCCATCACGGGGGACTTTAATTCACCCCTCCACTTT; CDR3: CAITGDFNSPLHF
V: TRBV5-1; J: TRBJ1-5; D: NA; size: once; DNA: TGCGCCAGCAGCGATCAGGGTCCCCCTCAGCCCCAGCATTTT; CDR3: CASSDQGPPQPQHF
V: TRBV19; J: TRBJ2-2; D: TRBD1; size: NA; DNA: TGTGCCAGTAGCACCATTGGGACAGCCGGGGAGCTGTTTTTT; CDR3: CASSTIGTAGELFF
V: TRBV11-2; J: TRBJ2-1; D: TRBD2; size: NA; DNA: TGTGCCAGCACTCTCCTAGCGGCCTACAATGAGCAGTTCTTC; CDR3: CASTLLAAYNEQFF
V: TRBV5-1; J: TRBJ2-3; D: TRBD2; size: NA; DNA: TGCGCCAGCAGCTTGGCCAGGGAGGCGGGACTAGCGCGCCGTAGTCTCAGCACAGATACGCAGTATTTT; CDR3: CASSLAREAGLARRSLSTDTQYF
V: TRBV6-6; J: TRBJ1-5; D: TRBD1; size: NA; DNA: TGTGCCAGCACCACACGGGGGACAGGGGATCAGCCCCAGCATTTT; CDR3: CASTTRGTGDQPQHF
V: TRBV27; J: TRBJ2-7; D: NA; size: once; DNA: TGTGCCAGCAGTCCAGGACATTTACTCGAGCAGTACTTC; CDR3: CASSPGHLLEQYF
V: TRBV6-1; J: TRBJ1-2; D: NA; size: few; DNA: TGTGCCAGCAGTGACGGGACTTGGGGCTACACCTTC; CDR3: CASSDGTWGYTF
V: TRBV10-3; J: TRBJ2-1; D: TRBD2; size: NA; DNA: TGTGCCATCAGTGCGATCCTAGCGGGAACAAGTGAGCAGTTCTTC; CDR3: CAISAILAGTSEQFF
V: TRBV9; J: TRBJ1-3; D: TRBD1; size: NA; DNA: TGTGCCAGCAGCGCCGAGCGACAGGGGTTCTCTGGAAACACCATATATTTT; CDR3: CASSAERQGFSGNTIYF
V: TRBV6-5; J: TRBJ1-1; D: TRBD1; size: NA; DNA: TGTGCCAGCAGACCAGGGGGCGGTGAAGCTTTCTTT; CDR3: CASRPGGGEAFF
V: TRBV28; J: TRBJ2-5; D: TRBD1; size: NA; DNA: TGTGCCACCAGGGAGGGGACAGGGAAAGAGACCCAGTACTTC; CDR3: CATREGTGKETQYF
V: TRBV5-1; J: TRBJ2-4; D: TRBD1; size: NA; DNA: TGCGCCAGCAGCTTCACAGGGGTCAAAAACATTCAGTACTTC; CDR3: CASSFTGVKNIQYF
V: TRBV27; J: TRBJ1-5; D: NA; size: NA; DNA: TGTGCCAGCAGTTTCTCCAGGGGCGGCAATCAGCCCCAGCATTTT; CDR3: CASSFSRGGNQPQHF
V: TRBV10-3; J: TRBJ2-3; D: NA; size: NA; DNA: TGTGCCATCAGTCCCCTAGAGAGCACAGATACGCAGTATTTT; CDR3: CAISPLESTDTQYF
V: TRBV7-9; J: TRBJ2-7; D: NA; size: NA; DNA: TGTGCCAGCAGCCTCGGTGTAGGGACAACATCCTACGAGCAGTACTTC; CDR3: CASSLGVGTTSYEQYF
V: TRBV7-2; J: TRBJ2-5; D: NA; size: once; DNA: TGTGCCAGCAGCTTAGCGGGGGGACAAGAGACCCAGTACTTC; CDR3: CASSLAGGQETQYF
V: TRBV18; J: TRBJ2-7; D: NA; size: NA; DNA: TGTGCCAGCTCACCACCGTCTGTTTCTACCTACTACGAGCAGTACTTC; CDR3: CASSPPSVSTYYEQYF
V: TRBV30; J: TRBJ1-1; D: TRBD1; size: once; DNA: TGTGCCTGGAGCCACCGGGACAGGGTTGTGGGGACTGAAGCTTTCTTT; CDR3: CAWSHRDRVVGTEAFF
V: TRBV3-1/TRBV3-2; J: TRBJ2-7; D: NA; size: NA; DNA: TGTGCCAGCAGCCAAGGGACGGGGGAGCAGTACTTC; CDR3: CASSQGTGEQYF
V: TRBV7-6; J: TRBJ1-6; D: TRBD1; size: few; DNA: TGTGCCAGCACGCGACAGGGATCTAATTCACCCCTCCACTTT; CDR3: CASTRQGSNSPLHF
V: TRBV4-1; J: TRBJ1-1; D: TRBD1; size: NA; DNA: TGCGCCAGCAGCCAAGCCTACAGGGGGAGGACTGAAGCTTTCTTT; CDR3: CASSQAYRGRTEAFF
V: TRBV19; J: TRBJ2-3; D: NA; size: NA; DNA: TGTGCCAGTAGAGAGATGACAGGTGATACGCAGTATTTT; CDR3: CASREMTGDTQYF
V: TRBV9; J: TRBJ2-1; D: NA; size: NA; DNA: TGTGCCAGCAGCGTAGGCGTCCATCCGGGTGAGCAGTTCTTC; CDR3: CASSVGVHPGEQFF
V: TRBV10-3; J: TRBJ1-2; D: TRBD1; size: once; DNA: TGTGCCATCAGTAGACAGGGGGCGAATAACTATGGCTACACCTTC; CDR3: CAISRQGANNYGYTF
V: TRBV6-2/TRBV6-3; J: TRBJ1-2; D: NA; size: once; DNA: TGTGCCAGCAGTTCGGGTCACGTAAACTATGGCTACACCTTC; CDR3: CASSSGHVNYGYTF
V: TRBV5-1; J: TRBJ2-1; D: TRBD2; size: NA; DNA: TGCGCCAGCAGCTTGGCCTGGGGGGGAAATGAGCAGTTCTTC; CDR3: CASSLAWGGNEQFF
V: TRBV4-3; J: TRBJ1-5; D: NA; size: NA; DNA: TGCGCCAGCAGCCAAGATCTGGGAGGACAGCCCCAGCATTTT; CDR3: CASSQDLGGQPQHF
V: TRBV27; J: TRBJ1-5; D: NA; size: NA; DNA: TGTGCCAGGGCACAGGGCCAGCCCCAGCATTTT; CDR3: CARAQGQPQHF
V: TRBV5-3; J: TRBJ1-2; D: NA; size: NA; DNA: TGTGCCAGAAGCTTGGGCAGGGGCTATGGCTACACCTTC; CDR3: CARSLGRGYGYTF
V: TRBV5-1; J: TRBJ2-1; D: TRBD2; size: NA; DNA: TGCGCCAGCAGCTTACTGGACAGGGGACTAGCGGGAGGGTACAATGAGCAGTTCTTC; CDR3: CASSLLDRGLAGGYNEQFF
V: TRBV2; J: TRBJ2-7; D: NA; size: NA; DNA: TGTGCCAGCGTGGGGGAGGCTTACGAGCAGTACTTC; CDR3: CASVGEAYEQYF
V: TRBV11-3; J: TRBJ1-1; D: NA; size: NA; DNA: TGTGCCAGCAGCTCGAGTTCGGGGAGTCGGATGAACACTGAAGCTTTCTTT; CDR3: CASSSSSGSRMNTEAFF
V: TRBV5-5; J: TRBJ2-5; D: NA; size: NA; DNA: TGTGCCAGCAGGCAACAGGGTCGAGAGACCCAGTACTTC; CDR3: CASRQQGRETQYF
V: TRBV19; J: TRBJ1-6; D: TRBD1; size: NA; DNA: TGTGCCAGTAGGTCCGGACAGGGGGTTAATTCACCCCTCCACTTT; CDR3: CASRSGQGVNSPLHF
V: TRBV6-6; J: TRBJ1-4; D: TRBD1; size: once; DNA: TGTGCCAGCAGCCAAGAAAAACCGGGACAGCATAACTTCTGG; CDR3: CASSQEKPGQHNFW
V: TRBV7-8; J: TRBJ2-2; D: NA; size: NA; DNA: TGTGCCAGCAGCTTATGGTCGGGGTCGAACACCGGGGAGCTGTTTTTT; CDR3: CASSLWSGSNTGELFF
V: TRBV6-5; J: TRBJ1-2; D: NA; size: NA; DNA: TGTGCCAGCAGTTACTCTTTTGAGGTTATAGGCTATGGCTACACCTTC; CDR3: CASSYSFEVIGYGYTF
V: TRBV18; J: TRBJ2-5; D: TRBD2; size: once; DNA: TGTGCCAGCTCACCAGTCGCGGGGAGCGGGGCCTGGGAGACCCAGTACTTC; CDR3: CASSPVAGSGAWETQYF
V: TRBV9; J: TRBJ1-2; D: TRBD1; size: NA; DNA: TGTGCCAGCAGCGTAGCACAGGGGGCCGGGTATGGCTACACCTTC; CDR3: CASSVAQGAGYGYTF
V: TRBV6-2/TRBV6-3; J: TRBJ1-1; D: TRBD1; size: NA; DNA: TGTGCCAGCAGTTACGGCCGGGACAGGGATCGGGCTTTCTTT; CDR3: CASSYGRDRDRAFF
V: TRBV9; J: TRBJ1-1; D: NA; size: NA; DNA: TGTGCCAGCAGTTTAGGAGGGTTGGCTGAAGCTTTCTTT; CDR3: CASSLGGLAEAFF
V: TRBV14; J: TRBJ2-2; D: NA; size: NA; DNA: TGTGCCAGCAGCCAACCGACTTTTCAGAACACCGGGGAGCTGTTTTTT; CDR3: CASSQPTFQNTGELFF